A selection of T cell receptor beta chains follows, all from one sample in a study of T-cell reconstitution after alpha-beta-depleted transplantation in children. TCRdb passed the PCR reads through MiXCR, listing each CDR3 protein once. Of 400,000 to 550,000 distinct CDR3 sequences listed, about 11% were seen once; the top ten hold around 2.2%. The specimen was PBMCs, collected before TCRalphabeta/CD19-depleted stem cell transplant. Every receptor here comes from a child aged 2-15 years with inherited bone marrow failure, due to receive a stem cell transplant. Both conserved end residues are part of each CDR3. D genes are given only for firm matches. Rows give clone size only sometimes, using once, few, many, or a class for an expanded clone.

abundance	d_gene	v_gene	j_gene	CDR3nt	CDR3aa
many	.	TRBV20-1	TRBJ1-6	TGCAGTGCTAGACACTCGGGACAAGAGAATTCACCCCTCCACTTT	CSARHSGQENSPLHF
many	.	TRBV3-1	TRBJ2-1	TGTGCCAGCAGCCAAGACCTTAATTACTTCCCAAATGAGCAGTTCTTC	CASSQDLNYFPNEQFF
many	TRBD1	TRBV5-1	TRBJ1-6	TGCGCCAGCAGCCTCGGGACAGAGGGTAAATCACCCCTCCACTTT	CASSLGTEGKSPLHF
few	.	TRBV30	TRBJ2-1	TGTGCCTGGACCCCATCGGGCCGTGAGCAGTTCTTC	CAWTPSGREQFF
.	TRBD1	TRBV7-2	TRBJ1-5	TGTGCCAGCAGCCCTAGGACAGGTACTCAGCCCCAGCATTTT	CASSPRTGTQPQHF
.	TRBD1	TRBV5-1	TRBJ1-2	TGCGCCAGCAGCGTATCCGGGACAGGGATATTTTTAGGTGGCTACACCTTC	CASSVSGTGIFLGGYTF
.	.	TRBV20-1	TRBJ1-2	TGCAGTGCTAGAGATGGGCAGGGAGGCTATGGCTACACCTTC	CSARDGQGGYGYTF
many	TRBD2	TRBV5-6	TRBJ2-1	TGTGCCAGCAGCTTTGGAGGGACTAGCGAGTACAATGAGCAGTTCTTC	CASSFGGTSEYNEQFF
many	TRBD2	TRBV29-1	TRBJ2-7	TGCAGCGGTCCCGTCCGGGGGGCCTACGAGCAGTACTTC	CSGPVRGAYEQYF
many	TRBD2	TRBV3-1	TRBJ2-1	TGTGCCAGCAGCCAAGATGGAGCGGGAGAAGGATATGAGCAGTTCTTC	CASSQDGAGEGYEQFF
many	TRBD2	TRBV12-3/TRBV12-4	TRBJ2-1	TGTGCCAGCAGTTTGAGGCTAGCGGGATATGAGCAGTTCTTC	CASSLRLAGYEQFF
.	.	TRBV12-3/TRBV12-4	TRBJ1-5	TGTGCCAGCAGTTCGGAGGGCAGGGGTAATTTGCGGCTCCAGCATTTT	CASSSEGRGNLRLQHF
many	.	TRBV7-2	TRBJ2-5	TGTGCCAGCAGGAGGACTGGGGGGACCCAGTACTTC	CASRRTGGTQYF
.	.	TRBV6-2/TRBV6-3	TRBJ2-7	TGTGCCAGCACCTTCGGGACATCTCCCTACGAGCAGTACTTC	CASTFGTSPYEQYF
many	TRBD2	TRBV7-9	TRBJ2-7	TGTGCCAGCAGCCGAGGGAGGGGCCCTTACGAGCAGTACTTC	CASSRGRGPYEQYF
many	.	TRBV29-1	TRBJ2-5	TGCAGCGTTGAAGATCAAGGAGGAGAGACCCAGTACTTC	CSVEDQGGETQYF
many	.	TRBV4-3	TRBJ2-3	TGCGCCAGCAGCCGTGCTTGGGGGGATACGCAGTATTTT	CASSRAWGDTQYF
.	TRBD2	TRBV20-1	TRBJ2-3	TGCAGTGCCTTGGGACTAGCGGGAGTGGTGAGTCATACGCAGTATTTT	CSALGLAGVVSHTQYF
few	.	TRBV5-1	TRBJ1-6	TGCGCCAGCAGCCAACCACCCGATTCACCCCTCCACTTT	CASSQPPDSPLHF
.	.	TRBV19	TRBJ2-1	TGTGCCAGTAGTATGAGCCCCCGCCCGGAGCAGTTCTTC	CASSMSPRPEQFF
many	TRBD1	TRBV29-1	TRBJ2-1	TGCAGCGCTAGAACCGGGACAGGGTCCAATGAGCAGTTCTTC	CSARTGTGSNEQFF
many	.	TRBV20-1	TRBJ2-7	TGCAGTGCCTTGGAGCCCTCCTACGAGCAGTACTTC	CSALEPSYEQYF
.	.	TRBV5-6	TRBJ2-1	TGTGCCAGCAGCTTTTCTCCCGCCCGGGACGGGGAATACAATGAGCAGTTCTTC	CASSFSPARDGEYNEQFF
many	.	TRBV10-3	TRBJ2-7	TGTGCCATCAGTAAGACAGATACCTACGAGCAGTACTTC	CAISKTDTYEQYF
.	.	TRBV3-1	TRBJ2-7	TGTGCCACCAGCCAAGATCTTGCGGACCCCCCTCGATACGAGCAGTACTTC	CATSQDLADPPRYEQYF
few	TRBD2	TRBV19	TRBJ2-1	TGTGCCAGTAGTATAAGTGCGGGAGGTATTAATGAGCAGTTCTTC	CASSISAGGINEQFF
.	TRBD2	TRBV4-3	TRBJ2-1	TGCGCCAGCAGCCGCGCGACTAGCGGGAGTGGTAATGAGCAGTTCTTC	CASSRATSGSGNEQFF
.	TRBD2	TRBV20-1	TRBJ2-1	TGCAGTGCTAGAGACCCTAGCGGGTACGCCTACAATGAGCAGTTCTTC	CSARDPSGYAYNEQFF
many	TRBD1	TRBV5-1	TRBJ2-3	TGCGCCAGCAGCGACCGGGACAGGGTAGTTGATACGCAGTATTTT	CASSDRDRVVDTQYF
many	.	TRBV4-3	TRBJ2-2	TGCGCCAGCAGCCGGTTTTTGTTAGGTGGGACCGGGGAGCTGTTTTTT	CASSRFLLGGTGELFF
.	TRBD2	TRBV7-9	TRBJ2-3	TGTGCCAGCAGCTCCGCCCGACTAGCGGGAGGGCCCACAGATACGCAGTATTTT	CASSSARLAGGPTDTQYF
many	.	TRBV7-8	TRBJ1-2	TGTGCCAGCAGCTTGGTGGGGACCCGGGACTACTACACCTTC	CASSLVGTRDYYTF
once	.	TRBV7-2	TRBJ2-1	TGTGCCAGCAGCTTCGTAGGGAGGGAGCAGTTCTTC	CASSFVGREQFF
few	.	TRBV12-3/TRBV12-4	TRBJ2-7	TGTGCCAGCAGTTTGTCGGACCGAAGTGGGCAGTACTTC	CASSLSDRSGQYF
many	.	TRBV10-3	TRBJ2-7	TGTGCCATCAGTACAGCGGATAGCTCCTACGAGCAGTACTTC	CAISTADSSYEQYF
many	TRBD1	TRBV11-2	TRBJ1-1	TGTGCCAGCAGCCCCGGGACAGGGGGCAGTGGCTCCATGAACACTGAAGCTTTCTTT	CASSPGTGGSGSMNTEAFF
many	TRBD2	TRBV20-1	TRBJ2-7	TGCAGTGCTAGAGTCCGGAGCGGGAGCCTCTACGAGCAGTACTTC	CSARVRSGSLYEQYF
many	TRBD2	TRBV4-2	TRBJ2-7	TGTGCCAGCAGCCAAGAATATGGGACTAGAGCCTACGAGCAGTACTTC	CASSQEYGTRAYEQYF
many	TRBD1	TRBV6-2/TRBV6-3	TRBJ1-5	TGTGCCAGCAGCTACAGGGGGGCTCAGCCCCAGCATTTT	CASSYRGAQPQHF
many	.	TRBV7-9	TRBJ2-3	TGTGCCAGCAGCCTCCGGCGGTACACAGATACGCAGTATTTT	CASSLRRYTDTQYF
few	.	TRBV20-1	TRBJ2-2	TGCAGTGCTAGAGATGGGGACACCGGGGAGCTGTTTTTT	CSARDGDTGELFF
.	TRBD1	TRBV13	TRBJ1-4	TGTGCCAGCAGCTCGGACAGGGAACGGAATGAAAAACTGTTTTTT	CASSSDRERNEKLFF
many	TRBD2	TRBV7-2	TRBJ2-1	TGTGCCAGCAGCTTAGGACTGGGCGGGAGTTCCTACAATGAGCAGTTCTTC	CASSLGLGGSSYNEQFF
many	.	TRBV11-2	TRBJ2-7	TGTGCCAGCAGCTATGGGGAGTCAACCTACGAGCAGTACTTC	CASSYGESTYEQYF
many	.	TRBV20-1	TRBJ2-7	TGCAGTGCCCCGGGATGGCCCAACTCCTACGAGCAGTACTTC	CSAPGWPNSYEQYF
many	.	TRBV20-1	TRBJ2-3	TGCAGTGCTACACTCCGGGACACCAGCACAGATACGCAGTATTTT	CSATLRDTSTDTQYF
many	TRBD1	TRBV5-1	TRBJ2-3	TGCGCCAGCAGCGCCAGGACAGGGCCCACACCAACGCTGTCTACGCAGTATTTT	CASSARTGPTPTLSTQYF
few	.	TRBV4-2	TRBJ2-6	TGTGCCAGCAGCCAAGAAGTAGTTTCGGTCCTCTGGGCCAACGTCCTGACTTTC	CASSQEVVSVLWANVLTF
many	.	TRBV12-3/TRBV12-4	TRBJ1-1	TGTGCCAGCAGTTTCGGAGGCCAGGAAGCTTTCTTT	CASSFGGQEAFF
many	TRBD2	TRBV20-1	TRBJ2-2	TGCAGTGCGACTCTAGCGGGGCGCACCGGGGAGCTGTTTTTT	CSATLAGRTGELFF